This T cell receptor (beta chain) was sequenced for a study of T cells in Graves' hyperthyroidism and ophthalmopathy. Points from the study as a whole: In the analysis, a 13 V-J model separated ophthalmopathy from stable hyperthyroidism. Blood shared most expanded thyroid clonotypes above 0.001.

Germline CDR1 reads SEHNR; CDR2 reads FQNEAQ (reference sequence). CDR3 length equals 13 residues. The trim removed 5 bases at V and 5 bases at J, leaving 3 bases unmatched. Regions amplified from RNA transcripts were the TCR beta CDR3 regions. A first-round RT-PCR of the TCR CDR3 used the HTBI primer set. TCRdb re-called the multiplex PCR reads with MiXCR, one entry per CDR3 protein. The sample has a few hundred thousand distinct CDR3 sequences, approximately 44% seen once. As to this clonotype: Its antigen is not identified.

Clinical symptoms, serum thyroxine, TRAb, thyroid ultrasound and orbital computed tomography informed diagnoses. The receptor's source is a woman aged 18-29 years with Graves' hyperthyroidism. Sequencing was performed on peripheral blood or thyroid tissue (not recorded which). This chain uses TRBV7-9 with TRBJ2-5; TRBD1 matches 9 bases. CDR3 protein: CASSGTGMETQYF. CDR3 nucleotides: TGTGCCAGCAGCGGGACAGGGATGGAGACCCAGTACTTC.